The entry below describes one T cell receptor (beta chain). Its antigen is undetermined. Germline CDR1 SGDLS, CDR2 YYNGEE. This CDR3 comprises 12 residues. V shed 0 bases, J shed 10 bases, and the junction held 3 bases outside the gene matches. These data are taken from a study of cytomegalovirus exposure and HLA in healthy donors. Overall study context: Around 80 million unique TCRs from HLA-typed donors were held in an early data release. Notes on the study in general: Some V segments, including TRBV6-2 and TRBV6-3, were excluded as indistinguishable. As immune exposure information, only CMV serostatus was available.

Donors were nominally healthy when sampled, though unrecorded immune exposures were likely. The PCR was carried out with 60 Vbeta primers and 13 Jbeta primers. Clones were read by immunoSEQ multiplex PCR, and TCRdb kept only the in-frame ones, dropping some. The table includes 150,000 to 200,000 clones, about four fifths detected once. This chain uses TRBV9 with TRBJ1-1, with 7 positions matching TRBD1. This clonotype originated in a man younger than 40 in good health and CMV-seronegative. Sequenced sample: PBMCs. In nucleotides, the CDR3 is TGTGCCAGCAGCGTAGGACAGGGTATAGCTTTCTTT. This codes for CASSVGQGIAFF.